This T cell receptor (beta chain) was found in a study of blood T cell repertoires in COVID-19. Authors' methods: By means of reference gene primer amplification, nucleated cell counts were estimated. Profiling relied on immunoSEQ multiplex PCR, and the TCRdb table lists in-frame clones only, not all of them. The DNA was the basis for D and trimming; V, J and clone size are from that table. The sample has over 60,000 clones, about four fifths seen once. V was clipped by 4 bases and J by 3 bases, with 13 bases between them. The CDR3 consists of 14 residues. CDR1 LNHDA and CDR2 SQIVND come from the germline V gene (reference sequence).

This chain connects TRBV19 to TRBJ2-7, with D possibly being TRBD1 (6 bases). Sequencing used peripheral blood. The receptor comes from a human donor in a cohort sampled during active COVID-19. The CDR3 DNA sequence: TGTGCCAGTAGTAGCCTGGACAGAATCTACGAGCAGTACTTC. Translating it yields CASSSLDRIYEQYF.